The sequence of this TCR beta chain was determined in a study of T cell responses to AZD1222 COVID-19 vaccine. About the study: Analyses pooled second doses at about 4 or about 12 weeks. Study conclusions and caveats: The donor cohort was predominantly white British with a female majority, and clonal diversity may have been underestimated. Elevations in Spike-specific TCR breadth and depth followed administration of two AZD1222 doses.

A remark on this clone: What it binds is not known.

Some clones are missing from TCRdb's copy, which holds only in-frame ones; the method was immunoSEQ multiplex PCR. Among about 140,000 clones, about nine tenths were seen once, and the ten largest hold 1.1% to 1.5%. The CDR3 covers 14 residues. The germline V gene has CDR1 SQVTM and CDR2 ANQGSEA. Unmatched junction bases numbered 10, after V lost 6 bases and J lost 3 bases. The sample here was peripheral blood, taken on day 0 of AZD1222 vaccination. V gene TRBV29-1 combines with J gene TRBJ2-7; TRBD1 matches 8 bases. This sequence was found in an adult in good health. The CDR3 nucleotides read TGCAGCGTGGGAGGACAGGGAGCAGACTACGAGCAGTACTTC. This sequence encodes CSVGGQGADYEQYF.